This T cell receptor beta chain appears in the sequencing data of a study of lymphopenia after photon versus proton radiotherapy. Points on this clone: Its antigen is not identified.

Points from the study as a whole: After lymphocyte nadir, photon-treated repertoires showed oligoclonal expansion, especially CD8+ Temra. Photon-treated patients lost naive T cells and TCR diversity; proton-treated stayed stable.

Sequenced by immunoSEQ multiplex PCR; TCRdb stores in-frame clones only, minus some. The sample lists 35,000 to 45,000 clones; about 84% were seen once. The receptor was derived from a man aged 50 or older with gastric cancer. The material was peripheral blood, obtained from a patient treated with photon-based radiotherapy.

The CDR3 DNA is TGTGCCAGCACTAGTCGGCGACTAAGCAATCAGCCCCAGCATTTT. It encodes CASTSRRLSNQPQHF. The chain uses TRBV2 and TRBJ1-5; D not certain. V lost 7 bases and J lost 1, with 14 bases in between. Germline V gene lookup returns CDR1 SNHLY and CDR2 FYNNEI. CDR3 length: 15 residues.